These T cell receptor beta chains were read from a single sample in a study of T cell responses to AZD1222 COVID-19 vaccine. Only in-frame clones appear in the TCRdb table, and some are missing; sequencing was by immunoSEQ multiplex PCR. This table has 140,000 or so clones, around nine tenths appearing once. The sample here was peripheral blood, taken 28 days after the second AZD1222 dose. The receptors were sampled from an adult who received the AZD1222 COVID-19 vaccine. Both conserved end residues are trimmed from each CDR3. D genes are given only for firm matches. Rows may omit the clone size; those that give it use once, few, many or a size class.

v_gene: TRBV28; d_gene: -; abundance: -; CDR3aa: ASTRLLGPSNSPLH
v_gene: TRBV14; d_gene: -; abundance: -; CDR3aa: ASSAFQETQY
v_gene: TRBV15; d_gene: -; abundance: -; CDR3aa: ATSSRAVGNEQF
v_gene: TRBV29-1; d_gene: TRBD1; abundance: -; CDR3aa: SAADRPPYEQY
v_gene: TRBV3-1/TRBV3-2; d_gene: -; abundance: -; CDR3aa: ASSQEGDTEAF
v_gene: TRBV7-3; d_gene: -; abundance: -; CDR3aa: ASSLSQGAFGSVRPQH
v_gene: TRBV6-2/TRBV6-3; d_gene: -; abundance: -; CDR3aa: ASSSQIGNEQF
v_gene: TRBV7-3; d_gene: -; abundance: -; CDR3aa: ASSLTPLENTEAF
v_gene: TRBV11-3; d_gene: -; abundance: medium-sized; CDR3aa: ASSLTGSTDTQY
v_gene: TRBV28; d_gene: -; abundance: -; CDR3aa: ASSGGQTQY
v_gene: TRBV5-1; d_gene: -; abundance: once; CDR3aa: ASSWQGGEQF
v_gene: TRBV9; d_gene: -; abundance: -; CDR3aa: ASSVGTVSGNTIY
v_gene: TRBV28; d_gene: -; abundance: -; CDR3aa: ASSFRGTLNSYEQY
v_gene: TRBV21-1; d_gene: -; abundance: -; CDR3aa: ASSKEDSGNTIY
v_gene: TRBV6-5; d_gene: -; abundance: few; CDR3aa: ASSYGNSPLH
v_gene: TRBV30; d_gene: TRBD1; abundance: -; CDR3aa: AWSVPGTANYGYT
v_gene: TRBV10-3; d_gene: TRBD2; abundance: -; CDR3aa: AISEVAGRKETQY
v_gene: TRBV5-1; d_gene: -; abundance: -; CDR3aa: ASSVEGGNYEQY
v_gene: TRBV6-6; d_gene: -; abundance: -; CDR3aa: ASSRDRTNTEAF
v_gene: TRBV29-1; d_gene: -; abundance: -; CDR3aa: SVEAGMNTEAF
v_gene: TRBV4-1; d_gene: -; abundance: -; CDR3aa: ASSQEMGSSGNTIY
v_gene: TRBV19; d_gene: -; abundance: -; CDR3aa: ASSPRRTTDTQY
v_gene: TRBV19; d_gene: -; abundance: -; CDR3aa: ASTMGDLRSGANVLT
v_gene: TRBV19; d_gene: -; abundance: -; CDR3aa: ATSGRANEKLF
v_gene: TRBV28; d_gene: TRBD2; abundance: -; CDR3aa: ASSLPSGYNEQF
v_gene: TRBV18; d_gene: TRBD2; abundance: -; CDR3aa: ASSPGTSGSVTYNEQF
v_gene: TRBV5-5; d_gene: -; abundance: -; CDR3aa: ASSLEAVNTGELF
v_gene: TRBV4-3; d_gene: TRBD1; abundance: -; CDR3aa: ASSQDPGGSYEQY
v_gene: TRBV18; d_gene: -; abundance: -; CDR3aa: ASSPGRGTYTGELF
v_gene: TRBV5-1; d_gene: -; abundance: -; CDR3aa: ASSLQGLSYGYT
v_gene: TRBV10-2; d_gene: -; abundance: -; CDR3aa: ASRVPTSTDTQY
v_gene: TRBV29-1; d_gene: -; abundance: few; CDR3aa: SSQREREAF
v_gene: TRBV6-4; d_gene: -; abundance: few; CDR3aa: ASSETPYLGGSYNSPLH
v_gene: TRBV27; d_gene: -; abundance: medium-sized; CDR3aa: ASSFQGVPLH
v_gene: TRBV5-1; d_gene: -; abundance: -; CDR3aa: ASSLSQRETQY
v_gene: TRBV19; d_gene: TRBD1; abundance: -; CDR3aa: ASSISRGRGNQPQH
v_gene: TRBV2; d_gene: -; abundance: -; CDR3aa: ASSGQSYQPQH
v_gene: TRBV6-4; d_gene: -; abundance: -; CDR3aa: ASSVLASTDTQY
v_gene: TRBV25-1; d_gene: TRBD1; abundance: -; CDR3aa: ASSELQGWTEAF
v_gene: TRBV29-1; d_gene: -; abundance: -; CDR3aa: SGGGGKGQPQH
v_gene: TRBV5-6; d_gene: -; abundance: -; CDR3aa: ASSLEVTDTQY
v_gene: TRBV28; d_gene: TRBD1; abundance: -; CDR3aa: ASSWTGTQPQH
v_gene: TRBV27; d_gene: -; abundance: -; CDR3aa: ASSPLGGGYT
v_gene: TRBV5-1; d_gene: -; abundance: -; CDR3aa: ASSEQGNGYT
v_gene: TRBV6-2/TRBV6-3; d_gene: TRBD1; abundance: -; CDR3aa: ASSQDRVGYEQY
v_gene: TRBV5-5; d_gene: -; abundance: -; CDR3aa: ASSIRQSSYNEQF
v_gene: TRBV30; d_gene: TRBD2; abundance: -; CDR3aa: ACSGTRDTQY
v_gene: TRBV7-3; d_gene: -; abundance: -; CDR3aa: ASSVVGEAGEQY
v_gene: TRBV12-3/TRBV12-4; d_gene: -; abundance: -; CDR3aa: ASSPEYEQY
v_gene: TRBV18; d_gene: TRBD2; abundance: -; CDR3aa: ASSPGSGINYEQY
v_gene: TRBV10-3; d_gene: TRBD1; abundance: once; CDR3aa: AISESAGGGTDTQY
v_gene: TRBV19; d_gene: -; abundance: -; CDR3aa: ASTTLDNSPLH
v_gene: TRBV18; d_gene: -; abundance: -; CDR3aa: ASSPDPAVEQF
v_gene: TRBV3-1/TRBV3-2; d_gene: TRBD1; abundance: -; CDR3aa: ASSRKTNRGMNTEAF
v_gene: TRBV4-2; d_gene: -; abundance: -; CDR3aa: ASSQVSGRTDTQY
v_gene: TRBV7-3; d_gene: TRBD1; abundance: few; CDR3aa: ASSLRGQGDGYT
v_gene: TRBV28; d_gene: -; abundance: -; CDR3aa: ASSALVGYGYT
v_gene: TRBV28; d_gene: TRBD2; abundance: -; CDR3aa: ALAGAGDEQF
v_gene: TRBV7-2; d_gene: TRBD2; abundance: -; CDR3aa: ASSLTSGSGETQY
v_gene: TRBV4-2; d_gene: -; abundance: -; CDR3aa: ASSQGGRGVIDEQF